This T cell receptor beta chain was sequenced for a study of blood T cell repertoires in COVID-19. This clone turned up a few times. Per the original data handling: Amplifying reference gene primers gave estimates of nucleated cell counts. Profiling relied on immunoSEQ multiplex PCR, and the TCRdb table lists in-frame clones only, not all of them. V, J and clone size reflect that table, while D and trimming were determined from the DNA. The sample includes several thousand clones, about four fifths of them seen just once. Between the trimmed V and J ends, which lost 4 bases and 12 bases, there was a span of 22 bases. CDR1 is SGDLS and CDR2 is YYNGEE in the germline V gene. The CDR3 extends over 15 amino acids.

The specimen sequenced was peripheral blood. This TCR came from a man between 65 and 79 years old with active COVID-19. The chain joins TRBV9 to TRBJ1-4, with D possibly TRBD1 on 6 matching bases. CDR3: CASSSSTLQGSELFF. The CDR3 nucleotides read TGTGCCAGCAGCTCCAGCACTTTACAGGGAAGTGAACTGTTTTTT.